The sequence of this T cell receptor beta chain was determined in a study of glioma-infiltrating T cells. Findings of the study overall: CDR3 overlap between tissue and blood was very small.

The iRepertoire nested amplicon-rescue multiplex PCR amplified TCR alpha and beta CDR3s from RNA. One-step reverse transcription and amplification started from approximately 100-400 ng of tissue mRNA or PBMC total RNA. TCRdb processed the multiplex PCR reads anew with MiXCR; each CDR3 protein has one entry. The sample consists of under 150,000 distinct CDR3 sequences, around 25% of them appearing once. The CDR3 length is 13 residues. Germline V CDR1 and CDR2: SNHLY, FYNNEI. V gave up 5 bases and J gave up 4 bases, with 11 bases separating them. With respect to this clonotype: What it recognizes is unknown.

The specimen was glioma tissue, nonneoplastic brain tissue, or PBMCs (not recorded which). This TCR was sampled from a human donor with low-grade glioma or glioblastoma, undergoing nonglioma brain surgery, or in good health (not recorded which). The J gene is TRBJ1-1, the V gene TRBV2; D unresolved. The CDR3, as DNA: TGTGCCAGCAGTCAAGGGAAGGGCACTGAAGCTTTCTTT. It codes for CASSQGKGTEAFF.